This TCR beta chain is from a study of blood T cell repertoires in COVID-19. Here immunoSEQ multiplex PCR was the method, and the copy in TCRdb shows in-frame clones only, minus some. The table records around 330,000 clones, around 90% of them present only once. Germline V gene data show CDR1 as SGHTA and CDR2 as FQGNSA. The CDR3 has 14 residues. V was cut by 5 bases and J by 5 bases, with 13 bases left in between. The sequence was collected from a woman between 18 and 29 years old who had recovered from COVID-19. The specimen sequenced was PBMCs or T cells enriched from blood (not recorded which). J is TRBJ1-5 and V is TRBV7-2; D is undetermined. CDR3 in DNA: TGTGCCAGCAGCCCCCCGGGGAGGTATCAGCCCCAGCATTTT. Encoded protein: CASSPPGRYQPQHF.